Each of the 3 T cell receptor beta chains below was sequenced from the same sample in a study of blood T cell repertoires in COVID-19. Only in-frame clones appear in the TCRdb table, and some are missing; sequencing was by immunoSEQ multiplex PCR. The table records about 410,000 clones, about 90% of them present only once. The sequenced sample was PBMCs or T cells enriched from blood (not recorded which). These receptors were taken from a woman aged 25 to 39 who had recovered from COVID-19.

The rearrangement links TRBV4-2 to TRBJ1-3; D ambiguous. Deletions cut 1 base from V and 4 bases from J, with 11 bases between. The CDR3 spans 15 residues. CDR1 is LGHNA, CDR2 YNFKEQ, per germline. The CDR3 region is CASSQARGFGNTIYF. The DNA for the CDR3 is TGTGCCAGCAGCCAAGCGCGAGGGTTCGGAAACACCATATATTTT.

V and J are TRBV4-1 and TRBJ1-1, with D possibly being TRBD1 (5 bases). The V end lost 1 base, the J end lost 0 bases, and 18 bases lay between the germline ends. This CDR3 is built from 18 residues. Germline CDR1 MGHRA, CDR2 YSYEKL. This CDR3 is CASSQVRANSLMNTEAFF. CDR3 coding DNA: TGCGCCAGCAGCCAAGTCAGGGCAAATTCGCTTATGAACACTGAAGCTTTCTTT.

The chain recombines TRBV18 with TRBJ1-3, with 8 bases identical to TRBD1. The CDR3 sequence is 15 residues long. Losses at the gene ends were 6 bases for V and 2 bases for J; bases not matched to a gene: 6. CDR1 is KGHSH and CDR2 is LQKENI in the germline V gene. DNA of the CDR3: TGTGCCAGCTCGCCTGGACAGGGCCCTGGAAACACCATATATTTT. The encoded protein is CASSPGQGPGNTIYF.